The clone carrying this T cell receptor (beta chain) was recorded once. Its cognate antigen is unknown. The record originates from a study of PD-L1 blockade in urothelial cancer. The wider study: Patients commenced atezolizumab in 2014, and it was given at 1,200 mg intravenously every 3 weeks. Study-wide results and limits: Durable-benefit cases showed more tumor-associated blood clone expansion at 3 weeks.

There were between 1 and 8 samples from each patient, taken pretreatment and on-treatment. Added to each PCR by spiking were synthetic TCR analog templates. The table came from immunoSEQ multiplex PCR; TCRdb's copy has only in-frame clones and leaves some out. The sample carries roughly 84,000 clones, around 76% recorded once. This receptor was identified in a man in his 70s with urothelial cancer. The material sequenced was PBMCs, taken around atezolizumab (anti-PD-L1) treatment.

Here the CDR3 reads CASSLGQGRKETQYF. CDR3 coding DNA: TGTGCCAGCAGTTTGGGACAGGGTAGGAAAGAGACCCAGTACTTC. The chain links TRBV6-6 to TRBJ2-5, with 9 positions matching TRBD1. V shed 4 bases, J shed 3 bases, and the junction held 6 bases outside the gene matches. Germline values: CDR1 MNHNY, CDR2 SVGAGI (reference sequence). This CDR3 contains 15 residues.